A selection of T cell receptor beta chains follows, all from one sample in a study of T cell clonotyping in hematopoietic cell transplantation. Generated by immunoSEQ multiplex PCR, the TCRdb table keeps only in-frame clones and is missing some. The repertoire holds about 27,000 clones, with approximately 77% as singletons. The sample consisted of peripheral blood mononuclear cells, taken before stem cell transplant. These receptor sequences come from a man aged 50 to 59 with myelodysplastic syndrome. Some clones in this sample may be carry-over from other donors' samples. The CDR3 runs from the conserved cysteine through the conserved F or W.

cdr3_aa: CASSARTGGIGNIQYF; v_call: TRBV27
cdr3_aa: CAISELAGAHEQYF; v_call: TRBV10-3
cdr3_aa: CASSLGFAYEQYF; v_call: TRBV7-2
cdr3_aa: CASGYHTEAFF; v_call: TRBV2
cdr3_aa: CASKVNSYEQYF; v_call: TRBV2
cdr3_aa: CASSLAGGVNQPQHF; v_call: TRBV5-1
cdr3_aa: CAGRDWRYEQYF; v_call: TRBV30
cdr3_aa: CARGQGLEQYF; v_call: TRBV2
cdr3_aa: CSVAPGHPNTEAFF; v_call: TRBV29-1
cdr3_aa: CAWSVAGIGYEQYF; v_call: TRBV30
cdr3_aa: CASSPTGKDEQFF; v_call: TRBV5-6